This T cell receptor beta chain was identified during a study of PD-L1 blockade in urothelial cancer. Study summary: Blood underwent analysis 3 weeks (second dose) and 6 weeks after treatment began.

Produced via immunoSEQ multiplex PCR; TCRdb's table is partial and in-frame only. Here the sample spans about 69,000 clones, roughly 89% being singletons. Per the germline V gene, CDR1 is LNHDA and CDR2 is SQIVND (reference sequence). The CDR3 is 14 residues long. The V end was cut by 4 bases, the J end by 4 bases, with 13 bases between. Sequenced here: PBMCs, sampled around atezolizumab (anti-PD-L1) treatment. The sequence was collected from a man between 60 and 75 years old with urothelial cancer. This chain connects TRBV19 to TRBJ1-2; TRBD1 might be the D (5 bases). The CDR3 DNA reads as TGTGCCAGTAGTACGCCCCAGGGCGCCTATGGCTACACCTTC. It translates to CASSTPQGAYGYTF.